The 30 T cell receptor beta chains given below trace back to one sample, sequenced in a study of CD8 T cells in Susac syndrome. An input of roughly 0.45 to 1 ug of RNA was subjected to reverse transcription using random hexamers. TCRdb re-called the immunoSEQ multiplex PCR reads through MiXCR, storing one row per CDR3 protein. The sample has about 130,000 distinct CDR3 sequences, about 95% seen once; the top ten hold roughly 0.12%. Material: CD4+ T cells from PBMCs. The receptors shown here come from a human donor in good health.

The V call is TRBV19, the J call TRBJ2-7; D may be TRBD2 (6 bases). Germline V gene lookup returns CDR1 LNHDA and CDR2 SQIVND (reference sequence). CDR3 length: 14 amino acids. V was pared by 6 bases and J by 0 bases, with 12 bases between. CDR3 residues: CASSRDSYSYEQYF. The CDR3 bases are TGTGCCAGTAGCCGGGACTCCTACTCCTACGAGCAGTACTTC.

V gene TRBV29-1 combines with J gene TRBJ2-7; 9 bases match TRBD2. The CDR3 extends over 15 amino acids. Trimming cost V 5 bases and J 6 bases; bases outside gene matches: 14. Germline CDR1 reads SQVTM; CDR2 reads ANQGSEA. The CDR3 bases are TGCAGCGTTCTCCGGCGGGAGGGCCCGGTCTTCGAGCAGTACTTC. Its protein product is CSVLRREGPVFEQYF.

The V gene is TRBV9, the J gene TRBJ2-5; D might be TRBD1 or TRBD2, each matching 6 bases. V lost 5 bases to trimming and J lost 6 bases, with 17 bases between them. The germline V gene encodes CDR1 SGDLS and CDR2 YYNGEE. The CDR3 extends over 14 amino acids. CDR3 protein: CASSPLGGGQTQYF. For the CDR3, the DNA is TGTGCCAGCAGTCCTCTGGGGGGCGGACAGACCCAGTACTTC. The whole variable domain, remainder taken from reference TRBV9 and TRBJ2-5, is DSGVTQTPKHLITATGQRVTLRCSPRSGDLSVYWYQQSLDQGLQFLIQYYNGEERAKGNILERFSAQQFPDLHSELNLSSLELGDSALYFCASSPLGGGQTQYFGPGTRLLVL.

The CDR3 reads CASSLLAGGPDTQYF. Here the CDR3 DNA reads TGCGCCAGCAGCTTGCTAGCGGGAGGGCCCGATACGCAGTATTTT. The chain is built from TRBV5-1 and TRBJ2-3; 12 nucleotides agree with TRBD2. CDR1 is SGHRS, CDR2 YFSETQ, per germline. Trimming at V came to 1 base and at J to 6 bases, leaving 3 bases not matched to a gene. The CDR3 extends over 15 amino acids.

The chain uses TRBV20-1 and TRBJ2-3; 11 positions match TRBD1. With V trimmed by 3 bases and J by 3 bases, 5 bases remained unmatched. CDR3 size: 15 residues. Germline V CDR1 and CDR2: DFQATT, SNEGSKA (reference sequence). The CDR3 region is CSASGTGGMTDTQYF. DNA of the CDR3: TGCAGTGCTAGTGGGACAGGGGGGATGACAGATACGCAGTATTTT.

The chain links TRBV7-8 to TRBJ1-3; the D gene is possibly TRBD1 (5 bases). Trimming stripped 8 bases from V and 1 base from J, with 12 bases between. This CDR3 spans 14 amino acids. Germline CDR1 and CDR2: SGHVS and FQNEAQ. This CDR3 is CASLQGTSGNTIYF. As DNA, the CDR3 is TGTGCCAGCCTCCAGGGAACTTCTGGAAACACCATATATTTT.

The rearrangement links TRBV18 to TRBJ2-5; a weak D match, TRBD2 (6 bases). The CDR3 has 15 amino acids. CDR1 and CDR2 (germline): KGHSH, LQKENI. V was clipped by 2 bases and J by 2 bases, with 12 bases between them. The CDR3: CASSPIAGSQETQYF. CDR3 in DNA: TGTGCCAGCTCACCAATTGCGGGATCGCAAGAGACCCAGTACTTC.

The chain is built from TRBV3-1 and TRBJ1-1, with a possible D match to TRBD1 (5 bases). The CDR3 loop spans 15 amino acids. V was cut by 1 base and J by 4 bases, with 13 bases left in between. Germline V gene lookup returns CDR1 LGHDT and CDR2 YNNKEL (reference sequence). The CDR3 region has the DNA TGTGCCAGCAGCCAAGTACTAGGGAGGGGCACTGAAGCTTTCTTT. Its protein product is CASSQVLGRGTEAFF.

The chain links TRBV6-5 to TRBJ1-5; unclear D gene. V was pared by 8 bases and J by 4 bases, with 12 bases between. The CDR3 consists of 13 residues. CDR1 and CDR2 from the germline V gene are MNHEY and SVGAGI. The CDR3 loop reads CASRESLNQPQHF. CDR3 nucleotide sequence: TGTGCCAGCCGGGAAAGCTTAAATCAGCCCCAGCATTTT.

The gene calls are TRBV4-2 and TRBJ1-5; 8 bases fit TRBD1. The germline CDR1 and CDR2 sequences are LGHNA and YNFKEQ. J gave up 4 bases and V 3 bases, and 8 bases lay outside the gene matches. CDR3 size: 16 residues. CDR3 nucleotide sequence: TGTGCCAGCAGCCAGGGACAGGCGGGGGATAATCAGCCCCAGCATTTT. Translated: CASSQGQAGDNQPQHF.

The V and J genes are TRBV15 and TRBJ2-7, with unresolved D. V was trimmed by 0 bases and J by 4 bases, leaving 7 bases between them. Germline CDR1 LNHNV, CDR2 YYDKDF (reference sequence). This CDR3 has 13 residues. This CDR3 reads CATSRDGFYEQYF. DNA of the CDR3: TGTGCCACCAGCAGAGATGGTTTTTACGAGCAGTACTTC.

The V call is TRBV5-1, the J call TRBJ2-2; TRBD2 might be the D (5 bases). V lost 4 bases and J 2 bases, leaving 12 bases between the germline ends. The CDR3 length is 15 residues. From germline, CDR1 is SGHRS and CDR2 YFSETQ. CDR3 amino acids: CASSQWTVNTGELFF. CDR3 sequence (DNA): TGCGCCAGCAGCCAATGGACTGTAAACACCGGGGAGCTGTTTTTT.

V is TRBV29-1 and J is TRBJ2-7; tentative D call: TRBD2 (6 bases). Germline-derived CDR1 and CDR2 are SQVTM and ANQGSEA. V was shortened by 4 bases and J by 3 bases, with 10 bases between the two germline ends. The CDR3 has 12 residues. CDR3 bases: TGCAGCGTTGGGGCGGGGAACTACGAGCAGTACTTC. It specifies CSVGAGNYEQYF.

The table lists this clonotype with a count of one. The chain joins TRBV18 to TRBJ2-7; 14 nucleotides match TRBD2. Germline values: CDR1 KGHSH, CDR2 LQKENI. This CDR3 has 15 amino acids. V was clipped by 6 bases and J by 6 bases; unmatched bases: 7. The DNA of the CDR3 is TGTGCCAGCTCCTATGGGACTAGCGGGAGTTCCGAGCAGTACTTC. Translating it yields CASSYGTSGSSEQYF.

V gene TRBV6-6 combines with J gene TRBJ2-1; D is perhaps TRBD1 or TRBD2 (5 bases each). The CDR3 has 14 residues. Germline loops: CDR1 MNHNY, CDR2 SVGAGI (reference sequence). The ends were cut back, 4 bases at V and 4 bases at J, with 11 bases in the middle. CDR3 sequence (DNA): TGTGCCAGCAGTTCCGGGACGTCGTACAATGAGCAGTTCTTC. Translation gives CASSSGTSYNEQFF.

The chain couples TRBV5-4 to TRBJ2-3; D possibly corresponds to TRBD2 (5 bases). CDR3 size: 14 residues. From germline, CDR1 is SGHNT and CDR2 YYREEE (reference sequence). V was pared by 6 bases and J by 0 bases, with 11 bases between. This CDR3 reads CASTLDFSTDTQYF. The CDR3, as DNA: TGTGCCAGCACCCTGGACTTCAGCACAGATACGCAGTATTTT.

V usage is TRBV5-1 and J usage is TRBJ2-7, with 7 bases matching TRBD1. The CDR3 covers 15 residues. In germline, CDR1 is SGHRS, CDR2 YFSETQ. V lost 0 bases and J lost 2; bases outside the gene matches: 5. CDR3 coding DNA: TGCGCCAGCAGCTTGGAAGGGGGCCAAACCTACGAGCAGTACTTC. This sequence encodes CASSLEGGQTYEQYF.

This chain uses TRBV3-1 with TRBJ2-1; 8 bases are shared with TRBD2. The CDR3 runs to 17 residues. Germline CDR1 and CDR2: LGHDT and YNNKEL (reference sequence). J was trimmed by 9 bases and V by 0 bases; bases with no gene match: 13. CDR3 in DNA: TGTGCCAGCAGCCAAGATTTGGGAGCGGGAGTCTTAAGTGAGCAGTTCTTC. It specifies CASSQDLGAGVLSEQFF.

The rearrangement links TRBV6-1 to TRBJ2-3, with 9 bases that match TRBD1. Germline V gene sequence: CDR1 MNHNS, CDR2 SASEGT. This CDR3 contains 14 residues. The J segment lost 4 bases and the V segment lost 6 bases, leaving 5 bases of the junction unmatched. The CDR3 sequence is CASSGTGNADTQYF. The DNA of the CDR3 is TGTGCCAGCAGCGGGACAGGGAACGCAGATACGCAGTATTTT.

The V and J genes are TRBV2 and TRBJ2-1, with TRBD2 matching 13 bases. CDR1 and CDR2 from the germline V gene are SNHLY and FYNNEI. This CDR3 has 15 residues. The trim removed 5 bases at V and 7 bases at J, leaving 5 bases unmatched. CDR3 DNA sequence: TGTGCCAGCAGTCGAGGACTAGCGGGAGAAAATGAGCAGTTCTTC. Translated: CASSRGLAGENEQFF.

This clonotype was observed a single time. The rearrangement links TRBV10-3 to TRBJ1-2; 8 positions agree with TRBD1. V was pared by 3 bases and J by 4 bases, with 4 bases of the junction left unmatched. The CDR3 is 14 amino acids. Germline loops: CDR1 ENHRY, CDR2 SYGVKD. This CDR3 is CAISDGQGFYGYTF. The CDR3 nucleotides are TGTGCCATCAGTGATGGACAGGGCTTCTATGGCTACACCTTC.

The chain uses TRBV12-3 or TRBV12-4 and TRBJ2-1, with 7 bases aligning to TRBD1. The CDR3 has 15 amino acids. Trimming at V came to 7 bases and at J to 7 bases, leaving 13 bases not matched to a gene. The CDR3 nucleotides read TGTGCCAGCACTTTGGGACAGTGGGTCCTTAATGAGCAGTTCTTC. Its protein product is CASTLGQWVLNEQFF.

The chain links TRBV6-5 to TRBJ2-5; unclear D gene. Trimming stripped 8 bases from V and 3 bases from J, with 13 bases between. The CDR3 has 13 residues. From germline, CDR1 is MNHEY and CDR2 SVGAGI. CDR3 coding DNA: TGTGCCAGCCGTAGACTTTTAAAAGAGACCCAGTACTTC. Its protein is CASRRLLKETQYF.

CDR3 coding DNA: TGTGCCAGCAGTTTACCTAGCGGCCCCTCCTACAATGAGCAGTTCTTC. Translated, it gives CASSLPSGPSYNEQFF. The rearrangement links TRBV6-5 to TRBJ2-1; 7 positions agree with TRBD2. The germline CDR1 and CDR2 sequences are MNHEY and SVGAGI. The V segment lost 4 bases and the J segment 0 bases; nucleotides outside the gene matches: 6. The CDR3 has 16 residues.

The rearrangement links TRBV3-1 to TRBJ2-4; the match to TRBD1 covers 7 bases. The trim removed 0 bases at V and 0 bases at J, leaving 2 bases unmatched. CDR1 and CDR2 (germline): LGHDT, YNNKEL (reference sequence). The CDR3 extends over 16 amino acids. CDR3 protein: CASSQEWDRAKNIQYF. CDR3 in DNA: TGTGCCAGCAGCCAAGAGTGGGACAGAGCCAAAAACATTCAGTACTTC.

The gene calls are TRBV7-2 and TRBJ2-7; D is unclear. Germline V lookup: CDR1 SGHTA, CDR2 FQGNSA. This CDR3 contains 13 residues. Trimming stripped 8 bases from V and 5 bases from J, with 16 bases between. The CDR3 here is CASGTPLEDEQYF. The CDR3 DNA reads TGTGCCAGCGGCACCCCACTTGAGGACGAGCAGTACTTC.

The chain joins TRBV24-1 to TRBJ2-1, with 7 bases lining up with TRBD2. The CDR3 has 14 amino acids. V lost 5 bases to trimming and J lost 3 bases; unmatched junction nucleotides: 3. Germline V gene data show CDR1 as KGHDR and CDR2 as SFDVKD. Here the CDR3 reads CATSGGSLYNEQFF. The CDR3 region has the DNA TGTGCCACCAGTGGCGGGAGTCTCTACAATGAGCAGTTCTTC.

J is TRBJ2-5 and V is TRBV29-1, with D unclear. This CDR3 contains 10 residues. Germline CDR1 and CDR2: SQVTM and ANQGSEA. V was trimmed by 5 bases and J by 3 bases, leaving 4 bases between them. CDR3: CSVRKETQYF. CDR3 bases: TGCAGCGTTCGTAAAGAGACCCAGTACTTC.

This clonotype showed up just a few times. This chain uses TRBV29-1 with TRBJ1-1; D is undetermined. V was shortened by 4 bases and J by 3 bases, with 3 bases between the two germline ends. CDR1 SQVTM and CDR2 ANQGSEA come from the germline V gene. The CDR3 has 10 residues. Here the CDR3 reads CSVGDTEAFF. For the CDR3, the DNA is TGCAGCGTTGGTGACACTGAAGCTTTCTTT.

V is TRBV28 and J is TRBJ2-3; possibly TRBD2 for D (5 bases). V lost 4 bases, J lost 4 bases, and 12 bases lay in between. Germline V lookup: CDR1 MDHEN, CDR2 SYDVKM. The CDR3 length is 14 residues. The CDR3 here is CASSSPGSPDTQYF. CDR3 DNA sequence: TGTGCCAGCAGTTCCCCTGGGAGTCCAGATACGCAGTATTTT.